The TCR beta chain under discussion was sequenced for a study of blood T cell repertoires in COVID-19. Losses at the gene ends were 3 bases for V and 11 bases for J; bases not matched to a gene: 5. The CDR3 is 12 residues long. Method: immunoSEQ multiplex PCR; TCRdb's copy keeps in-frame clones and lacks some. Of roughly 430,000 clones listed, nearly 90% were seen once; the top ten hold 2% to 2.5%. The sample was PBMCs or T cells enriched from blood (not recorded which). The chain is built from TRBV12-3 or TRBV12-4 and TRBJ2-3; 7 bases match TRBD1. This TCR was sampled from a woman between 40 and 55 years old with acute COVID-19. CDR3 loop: CASSFTGTEQYF. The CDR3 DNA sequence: TGTGCCAGCAGTTTCACCGGGACAGAGCAGTATTTT.